This passage covers 13 T cell receptor beta chains from one sample sequenced in a study of cytomegalovirus exposure and HLA in healthy donors. The primer mix had 60 Vbeta and 13 Jbeta primers. Sequencing used immunoSEQ multiplex PCR; TCRdb keeps in-frame clones, though not all of them. The sample yields tens of thousands of clones, roughly 66% seen once. Sequenced: PBMCs. The receptors come from a man younger than 40 in good health and CMV-seronegative.

In this sample, this clone turned up a few times. The chain employs TRBV5-1 and TRBJ2-2; no definite D call. V was cut by 7 bases and J by 0 bases, with 7 bases left in between. Germline-derived CDR1 and CDR2 are SGHRS and YFSETQ. The CDR3 length is 13 residues. The CDR3 sequence: CASGESNTGELFF. The CDR3 DNA reads TGCGCCAGCGGAGAATCGAACACCGGGGAGCTGTTTTTT.

The V call is TRBV2, the J call TRBJ2-3, with 12 bases fitting TRBD2. V trimming: 5 bases; J trimming: 2 bases; junction bases outside the gene matches: 8. Germline loops: CDR1 SNHLY, CDR2 FYNNEI. The CDR3 consists of 17 residues. CDR3: CASSTPSSGGATDTQYF. The CDR3 DNA is TGTGCCAGCAGTACCCCTTCTAGCGGGGGGGCCACAGATACGCAGTATTTT.

The CDR3 sequence: CASSQDRGDQPQHF. As DNA, the CDR3 is TGCGCCAGCAGCCAAGATAGGGGCGATCAGCCCCAGCATTTT. The V gene is TRBV4-1, the J gene TRBJ1-5; D might be TRBD1 (5 bases). The germline V and J ends were trimmed by 0 bases and 5 bases, with 8 bases remaining between them. Per germline, CDR1 MGHRA and CDR2 YSYEKL. This CDR3 has 14 amino acids.

The chain recombines TRBV14 with TRBJ2-2; unclear D gene. Germline V gene data show CDR1 as SGHDN and CDR2 as FVKESK. The CDR3 covers 15 residues. Trimming stripped 2 bases from V and 4 bases from J, with 11 bases between. The CDR3 region has the DNA TGTGCCAGCAGCCAATCGAATCCGGGCACCGGGGAGCTGTTTTTT. Translating it yields CASSQSNPGTGELFF.

This chain links TRBV28 with TRBJ2-5; the D is unclear. The CDR3 runs to 11 residues. CDR1 MDHEN and CDR2 SYDVKM come from the germline V gene. V lost 10 bases, J lost 5 bases, and 11 bases lay in between. CDR3 region: CATTGWETQYF. The CDR3 DNA sequence: TGTGCCACCACCGGGTGGGAGACCCAGTACTTC.

This chain links TRBV18 with TRBJ2-5, with 11 bases aligning to TRBD2. With the DNA end fitting TRBJ2-7 better, the J assignment may be wrong. This CDR3 spans 14 amino acids. The germline CDR1 and CDR2 sequences are KGHSH and LQKENI. CDR3: CASSPGTSGYEQYF. The CDR3 bases are TGTGCCAGCTCACCAGGGACTAGCGGTTACGAGCAGTACTTC.

This rearrangement joins TRBV9 to TRBJ2-3; 7 bases match TRBD1. Trimming took 4 bases from V and 0 from J; bases not matched to a gene: 5. This CDR3 comprises 15 residues. Germline V lookup: CDR1 SGDLS, CDR2 YYNGEE. As DNA, the CDR3 is TGTGCCAGCAGCCGGGACAGTCTTAGCACAGATACGCAGTATTTT. As protein: CASSRDSLSTDTQYF.

The chain is built from TRBV6-6 and TRBJ2-7, with 9 bases matching TRBD1. CDR1 and CDR2 from the germline V gene are MNHNY and SVGAGI (reference sequence). V lost 2 bases, J lost 6 bases, and 11 bases stayed unmatched. CDR3 length: 16 residues. The CDR3 DNA reads as TGTGCCAGCAGTTACGGTTACAGGGGGCCGTCCACCGAGCAGTACTTC. Its translation is CASSYGYRGPSTEQYF.

V gene TRBV10-3 combines with J gene TRBJ1-1; unclear D gene. The CDR3 has 13 amino acids. The germline CDR1 and CDR2 sequences are ENHRY and SYGVKD. V was cut by 6 bases and J by 7 bases, with 15 bases left in between. The CDR3 bases are TGTGCCATCAGCGGCGGGAGGGCTGATGAAGCTTTCTTT. It translates to CAISGGRADEAFF.

The chain couples TRBV7-8 to TRBJ2-3; D remains unclear. Deletions cut 0 bases from V and 6 bases from J, with 4 bases between. The CDR3 runs to 12 residues. Germline V CDR1 and CDR2: SGHVS, FQNEAQ. The CDR3 nucleotides are TGTGCCAGCAGCTTAGCCAGGGATACGCAGTATTTT. It yields the protein CASSLARDTQYF.

In the case of this clone: At the DNA level, this CDR3 is encoded by other sequences in the same sample as well. The V and J genes are TRBV5-1 and TRBJ1-1; 8 bases fit TRBD1. Trimming cost V 0 bases and J 8 bases; bases outside gene matches: 3. Per germline, CDR1 SGHRS and CDR2 YFSETQ. The CDR3 covers 13 residues. The CDR3 is CASSLEQGAEAFF. The CDR3 DNA reads as TGCGCCAGCAGCTTGGAGCAGGGGGCCGAAGCTTTCTTT.

This chain connects TRBV6-6 to TRBJ2-7; 9 bases line up with TRBD1. Per the germline V gene, CDR1 is MNHNY and CDR2 is SVGAGI (reference sequence). The CDR3 covers 13 residues. J lost 6 bases, V lost 10 bases, and 10 bases had no gene match. The CDR3 bases are TGTGCCACCAGGGGGACAGGGTCCGCCGAGCAGTACTTC. It specifies CATRGTGSAEQYF.

This clone has more than one count but fewer than ten. The rearrangement links TRBV5-6 to TRBJ1-2, with D unclear. The germline V gene has CDR1 SGHDT and CDR2 YYEEEE. The CDR3 sequence is 14 residues long. V lost 0 bases and J 8 bases, leaving 14 bases between the germline ends. This CDR3 reads CASSLAHTFQGYTF. The CDR3 nucleotides are TGTGCCAGCAGCTTGGCCCACACCTTCCAGGGCTACACCTTC.